Shown below are 18 T cell receptor beta chains from a single sample sequenced in a study of blood T cell repertoires in COVID-19. Some clones are missing from TCRdb's copy, which holds only in-frame ones; the method was immunoSEQ multiplex PCR. The profile shows about 28,000 clones, about 85% of them singletons. The material sequenced was peripheral blood. The receptors here all came from a human donor in a cohort sampled during active COVID-19.

This clone was picked up one time. The chain employs TRBV7-2 and TRBJ1-3; D is unresolved. Germline CDR1 SGHTA, CDR2 FQGNSA. The CDR3 runs to 15 residues. V was pared by 2 bases and J by 0 bases, with 8 bases between. CDR3 DNA sequence: TGTGCCAGCAGCTTATTAGGAGTCTCTGGAAACACCATATATTTT. As protein: CASSLLGVSGNTIYF.

In its sample, this clone was seen once. The gene calls are TRBV3-1 (or the pseudogene TRBV3-2) and TRBJ1-4; no firm D call. The V gene's germline CDR1 is LGHDT and CDR2 YNNKEL (reference sequence). The CDR3 runs 15 residues. V lost 1 base and J lost 8, with 14 bases in between. In DNA, the CDR3 is TGTGCCAGCAGCCAAGGACCCTCCACCGGGGAAAAACTGTTTTTT. Translating gives CASSQGPSTGEKLFF.

The rearrangement joins TRBV5-4 to TRBJ2-5; D remains ambiguous. The CDR3 has 14 amino acids. Trimming took 4 bases from V and 4 from J, leaving 14 bases between them. Germline assignment: CDR1 SGHNT and CDR2 YYREEE (reference sequence). CDR3 protein: CASSPAEITETQYF. The CDR3 DNA sequence: TGTGCCAGCAGCCCCGCAGAAATCACAGAGACCCAGTACTTC.

The V gene is TRBV28, the J gene TRBJ1-6; D may be TRBD1 (5 bases). The germline V gene encodes CDR1 MDHEN and CDR2 SYDVKM. The V end was cut by 6 bases, the J end by 10 bases, with 22 bases between. There are 16 residues in the CDR3. The CDR3 DNA is TGTGCCAGCAGCCTTTTAGGGGAGGGTGGGGGGTCACCCCTCCACTTT. Translation: CASSLLGEGGGSPLHF.

This chain connects TRBV7-2 to TRBJ1-3; no clear D. This CDR3 comprises 14 residues. The V gene lost 3 bases and the J gene lost 2 bases, with 8 bases spanning the gap. Per germline, CDR1 SGHTA and CDR2 FQGNSA. The CDR3 nucleotides are TGTGCCAGCAGCTTTTTAGGAGCTGGAAACACCATATATTTT. It yields the protein CASSFLGAGNTIYF.

V and J are TRBV10-1 and TRBJ2-1; 8 bases are a match to TRBD2. Germline CDR1 reads WNHNN; CDR2 reads SYGVQD (reference sequence). There are 13 residues in the CDR3. The J segment lost 8 bases and the V segment lost 8 bases, leaving 8 bases of the junction unmatched. CDR3 loop: CASSKRGSYEQFF. The CDR3 DNA is TGCGCCAGCTCTAAGCGGGGGAGCTATGAGCAGTTCTTC.

This rearrangement joins TRBV9 to TRBJ2-1; 9 nucleotides agree with TRBD2. The CDR3 length is 16 residues. V was clipped by 0 bases and J by 4 bases; unmatched bases: 5. Germline V gene lookup returns CDR1 SGDLS and CDR2 YYNGEE. The CDR3 reads CASSVEFLAGYNEQFF. The CDR3 coding sequence is TGTGCCAGCAGCGTAGAGTTTCTAGCGGGGTACAATGAGCAGTTCTTC.

The chain combines TRBV6-6 with TRBJ1-1; tentative D call: TRBD1 (5 bases). Germline V gene sequence: CDR1 MNHNY, CDR2 SVGAGI (reference sequence). The CDR3 has 14 amino acids. The V gene lost 6 bases and the J gene lost 0 bases, with 11 bases spanning the gap. CDR3: CASSPTVMNTEAFF. DNA of the CDR3: TGTGCCAGCAGCCCGACAGTGATGAACACTGAAGCTTTCTTT.

The chain uses TRBV2 and TRBJ1-2, with no clear D. V lost 7 bases and J lost 12, with 21 bases in between. This CDR3 spans 13 amino acids. Germline assignment: CDR1 SNHLY and CDR2 FYNNEI. The CDR3 DNA is TGTGCCAGCACTCTCCAGCCTACCAGCGGTGACACCTTC. Its translation: CASTLQPTSGDTF.

The V and J genes are TRBV5-6 and TRBJ2-7; TRBD1 aligns across 8 bases. V trimming: 4 bases; J trimming: 5 bases; junction bases outside the gene matches: 8. Germline V gene lookup returns CDR1 SGHDT and CDR2 YYEEEE. The CDR3 has 14 amino acids. Written as DNA, the CDR3 is TGTGCCAGCAGCACCCGGACAGGGTGGGACGAGCAGTACTTC. It is translated as CASSTRTGWDEQYF. Full variable domain (outside the CDR3, taken from reference TRBV5-6 and TRBJ2-7): DAGVTQSPTHLIKTRGQQVTLRCSPKSGHDTVSWYQQALGQGPQFIFQYYEEEERQRGNFPDRFSGHQFPNYSSELNVNALLLGDSALYLCASSTRTGWDEQYFGPGTRLTVT.

This chain joins TRBV6-2 or TRBV6-3 and TRBJ1-1; D unclear. V lost 1 base and J 11 bases, leaving 14 bases between the germline ends. Germline CDR1 and CDR2: MNHEY and SVGEGT. This CDR3 spans 13 amino acids. CDR3 DNA: TGTGCCAGCAGTTACTTTGTGGGCCCGGGGGCTTTCTTT. This sequence encodes CASSYFVGPGAFF.

This clone showed up just once. This chain joins TRBV25-1 and TRBJ1-1; D might be TRBD1 (6 bases). Trimming shortened V by 4 bases and J by 5 bases, and 14 bases separated the two germline ends. CDR1 and CDR2 (germline): MGHDK, SYGVNS. The CDR3 extends over 14 amino acids. CDR3 in DNA: TGTGCCAGCAGTGGAACAGGGTACGGTACTGAAGCTTTCTTT. This gives the protein CASSGTGYGTEAFF.

This sequence joins TRBV6-5 and TRBJ1-2; D is unclear. Germline loops: CDR1 MNHEY, CDR2 SVGAGI. This CDR3 region has 15 residues. The CDR3 DNA reads TGTGCTTCAACGGGGTCTTTCGGAGTGGGGTCTGGCTACACCTTC. This codes for CASTGSFGVGSGYTF.

This clone was seen a single time. The rearrangement joins TRBV4-3 to TRBJ1-2; no firm D call. Trimming cost V 3 bases and J 8 bases, with 16 bases left between them. CDR1 and CDR2 (germline): LGHNA, YSLEER. CDR3 length equals 14 residues. CDR3 sequence (DNA): TGCGCCAGCAGCCATTCTAACAGCGGAGGGGGCTACACCTTC. It encodes CASSHSNSGGGYTF.

This chain links TRBV5-1 with TRBJ2-7, with 13 positions matching TRBD2. In germline, CDR1 is SGHRS, CDR2 YFSETQ. The trim removed 0 bases at V and 2 bases at J, leaving 2 bases unmatched. This CDR3 is built from 16 residues. The DNA for the CDR3 is TGCGCCAGCAGCTTGGCCGGGACTAGCGGGACCTACGAGCAGTACTTC. It specifies CASSLAGTSGTYEQYF.

This chain joins TRBV6-5 and TRBJ1-1, with 7 positions matching TRBD1. From germline, CDR1 is MNHEY and CDR2 SVGAGI. The CDR3 consists of 15 residues. V gave up 6 bases and J gave up 0 bases; unmatched junction bases: 7. The CDR3 DNA reads as TGTGCCAGCAGACCGGGACAGTTGATGAACACTGAAGCTTTCTTT. The encoded protein is CASRPGQLMNTEAFF.

The CDR3 loop is CASSLAPVTSTDTQYF. The CDR3 coding sequence is TGTGCCAGCAGCTTGGCGCCGGTTACTAGCACAGATACGCAGTATTTT. The J gene is TRBJ2-3, the V gene TRBV5-6; D is uncertain. This CDR3 is 16 amino acids long. Trimming pared 0 bases from V and 0 bases from J, leaving 11 bases between. Germline values: CDR1 SGHDT, CDR2 YYEEEE.

The rearrangement uses TRBV21-1 and TRBJ2-1; the D call in the table, TRBD1, was not verified against the DNA. TRBV21-1 is a documented pseudogene. The CDR3 consists of 11 residues. The DNA for the CDR3 is TGTGCCAGCCCCTGGGACATGGAGCAGTTCTTC. Its protein is CASPWDMEQFF.